Listed below are T cell receptor beta chains from one sample, sequenced in a study of post-analysis software for immune sequencing data. TCRdb reprocessed the PCR reads via MiXCR and lists one record per CDR3 protein. The sample includes 250,000 to 300,000 distinct CDR3 sequences, 30% to 45% of them seen just once. What was sequenced was blood. The receptors were sampled from a girl between 5 and 17 years old with multiple sclerosis. CDR3s include the opening cysteine and the closing phenylalanine or tryptophan. The D gene is left open where the match is weak. Only some rows state a clone size, as once, few, many or a class for expanded clones.

TRBJ2-3,many,TRBV5-1,TRBD2,TGCGCCAGCCAACGACTAGCGGGGACAGATACGCAGTATTTT,CASQRLAGTDTQYF
TRBJ2-6,many,TRBV4-2,-,TGTGCCAGCAGCCAAGATCCAGGGAATAGGGCCAACGTCCTGACTTTC,CASSQDPGNRANVLTF
TRBJ1-1,few,TRBV3-1,TRBD1,TGTGCCAGCAGCCCCTGGACAGGGGGCATGACTGAAGCTTTCTTT,CASSPWTGGMTEAFF
TRBJ2-3,many,TRBV4-1,-,TGCGCCAGCAGCCAAGAAATAGGGGTCTCGGGTCCAGATACGCAGTATTTT,CASSQEIGVSGPDTQYF
TRBJ2-7,-,TRBV7-9,TRBD2,TGTGCCAGCGGCTGGGGGGGGTATATCTACGAGCAGTACTTC,CASGWGGYIYEQYF
TRBJ2-2,-,TRBV7-2,-,TGTGCCAGCAGCACGGACACCTGGAACGCCGGGGAGCTGTTTTTT,CASSTDTWNAGELFF
TRBJ2-7,-,TRBV5-1,TRBD2,TGCGCCAGCAACTGGGCTAGCGGGTCATGGAACTACGAGCAGTACTTC,CASNWASGSWNYEQYF
TRBJ1-6,-,TRBV15,-,TGTGCCACCAGCAGAGGTCTGAGCAATTCACCCCTCCACTTT,CATSRGLSNSPLHF
TRBJ2-7,-,TRBV28,TRBD1,TGTGCCAGCAGTGTGGGTGGGACAGGCTCCTACGAGCAGTACTTC,CASSVGGTGSYEQYF
TRBJ1-5,-,TRBV6-2/TRBV6-3,-,TGTGCCAGCACCGAGAGGCAGGCCTTTGGTCCCCAGCATTTT,CASTERQAFGPQHF
TRBJ2-1,-,TRBV5-1,-,TGCGCCAGCAGCTCCAGTCCCTACAATGAGCAGTTCTTC,CASSSSPYNEQFF
TRBJ1-6,many,TRBV10-3,-,TGTGCCATCAGTGAGGACAGGTTCAATTCACCCCTCCACTTT,CAISEDRFNSPLHF
TRBJ2-1,once,TRBV27,-,TGTGCCAGCAGTCCCGGGACTCTCGACGTCAATGAGCAGTTCTTC,CASSPGTLDVNEQFF
TRBJ1-1,-,TRBV20-1,-,TGCAGTGCTAGACGGGCAGCCCAGCGGACTGAAGCTTTCTTT,CSARRAAQRTEAFF
TRBJ2-3,-,TRBV29-1,TRBD1,TGCAGCGCATGGACAGGGACGCGATGGGATACGCAGTATTTT,CSAWTGTRWDTQYF
TRBJ2-3,-,TRBV4-1,-,TGCGCCAGCAGCGCGCGACGGGAGACCACAGATACGCAGTATTTT,CASSARRETTDTQYF
TRBJ1-2,-,TRBV14,-,TGTGCCAGCAGCCTTGTCCCTAACTATGACTACACCTTC,CASSLVPNYDYTF
TRBJ2-1,few,TRBV10-1,-,TGCGCCAGCAGTGTTTTTTCGACCTCCAATGAGCAGTTCTTC,CASSVFSTSNEQFF
TRBJ2-5,-,TRBV29-1,-,TGCAGCGTCTGCTCCGGCAGGGTCCAAGAGACCCAGTACTTC,CSVCSGRVQETQYF
TRBJ1-1,many,TRBV6-6,-,TGTGCCACCTCAGACAGAGTGAACACTGAAGCTTTCTTT,CATSDRVNTEAFF
TRBJ2-2,-,TRBV6-6,-,TGTGCCAGCTGGGGGGGCCTTAACACCGGGGAGCTGTTTTTT,CASWGGLNTGELFF
TRBJ2-1,many,TRBV6-6,TRBD1,TGTGCCAGCAGCCGCGTCCGGGACAGGGTTGGCAATGAGCAGTTCTTC,CASSRVRDRVGNEQFF
TRBJ2-3,-,TRBV5-1,TRBD2,TGCGCCAGCAGCTCGGGACTAGCGGGAGGAGAGGTGGAAACAGGTACGCAGTATTTT,CASSSGLAGGEVETGTQYF
TRBJ2-7,-,TRBV20-1,-,TGCAGTGCTCTAGGCGGCTCCTACGAGCAGTACTTC,CSALGGSYEQYF
TRBJ1-3,-,TRBV7-9,TRBD1,TGTGCCAGCAGCCCGCCGGGACAGCGAATCGGAAACACCATATATTTT,CASSPPGQRIGNTIYF
TRBJ2-7,once,TRBV20-1,-,TGCAGTGCTAGTTCGGCGGCTAGGAACTACGAGCAGTACTTC,CSASSAARNYEQYF
TRBJ2-1,few,TRBV7-3,TRBD2,TGTGCCAGCAGCTTACGACTAGCGGGAGGTTCAACCTACAGTGAGCAGTTCTTC,CASSLRLAGGSTYSEQFF
TRBJ2-1,-,TRBV7-8,TRBD2,TGTGCCAGCAGCGTTAGCGGGAGATTCCTAGAGGCCAATGAGCAGTTCTTC,CASSVSGRFLEANEQFF
TRBJ2-1,-,TRBV6-6,-,TGTGCCAGCAGTTACGTTGCGGTTAGCTCCTACAATGAGCAGTTCTTC,CASSYVAVSSYNEQFF
TRBJ1-4,-,TRBV7-9,-,TGTGCCAGCAGCTTATTAGAGGCTAATGAAAAACTGTTTTTT,CASSLLEANEKLFF
TRBJ1-4,-,TRBV4-2,TRBD1,TGTGCCAGCAGCCACCAAGGCCGGGACAGATGGGAATCAGAAAAACTGTTTTTT,CASSHQGRDRWESEKLFF
TRBJ2-2,few,TRBV13,-,TGTGCCAGCAGCTTAGAACACGGGGCTTCCGGGGAGCTGTTTTTT,CASSLEHGASGELFF
TRBJ1-6,many,TRBV5-1,-,TGCGCCAGCAGCGATCGCGCGGGTAACTATAATTCACCCCTCCACTTT,CASSDRAGNYNSPLHF
TRBJ2-5,many,TRBV4-1,-,TGCGCCAGCAGCCAAGATTGGGGGAAAGAGACCCAGTACTTC,CASSQDWGKETQYF
TRBJ2-1,many,TRBV19,-,TGTGCCAGTAGTAAGGTCGGAGGGGGCTCCTACAATGAGCAGTTCTTC,CASSKVGGGSYNEQFF
TRBJ1-2,few,TRBV7-9,-,TGTGCCAGCAGCACGCTGACAGGCTACACAGACTATGGCTACACCTTC,CASSTLTGYTDYGYTF
TRBJ1-1,-,TRBV18,TRBD1,TGTGCCAGCTCAATACAGGGGAGTGGCACTGAAGCTTTCTTT,CASSIQGSGTEAFF
TRBJ2-6,many,TRBV7-2,-,TGTGCCAGCAGCTTCTCTTTAGGAGCAGGGGCCAACGTCCTGACTTTC,CASSFSLGAGANVLTF
TRBJ1-1,few,TRBV28,-,TGTGCCAGCACGGGACACGTGAACACTGAAGCTTTCTTT,CASTGHVNTEAFF
TRBJ1-2,-,TRBV4-1,-,TGCGCCAGCAGCCAAGATACGGGGGACTGTGGCTACACCTTC,CASSQDTGDCGYTF
TRBJ2-1,medium-sized,TRBV25-1,TRBD2,TGTGCCAGCAGACAACTAGCGGGGGAAGGCAATGAGCAGTTCTTC,CASRQLAGEGNEQFF
TRBJ1-1,many,TRBV10-3,TRBD1,TGTGCCATCAGCAACCCCGGACAGGTCTCGGGGAACACTGAAGCTTTCTTT,CAISNPGQVSGNTEAFF
TRBJ2-3,many,TRBV5-1,TRBD2,TGCGCCAGTCCAGACACGCGGGAGAGAACAGATACGCAGTATTTT,CASPDTRERTDTQYF
TRBJ2-3,-,TRBV10-3,-,TGTGCCATCAGTGAGACCCAGAGAGATACGCAGTATTTT,CAISETQRDTQYF
TRBJ1-6,-,TRBV5-1,-,TGCGCCAGCAGCTTGGAGTCTAAAACGGATCGGACACCCCCCCACTTT,CASSLESKTDRTPPHF
TRBJ2-7,-,TRBV5-1,-,TGCGCCAGCAGCTTGGGGCAGCCTCTGAGCTCCTACGAGCAGTACTTC,CASSLGQPLSSYEQYF
TRBJ2-3,once,TRBV30,-,TGTGCCTGGAGTGTGTTATCGGGCTCCTTCACAGATACGCAGTATTTT,CAWSVLSGSFTDTQYF
TRBJ2-7,-,TRBV7-2,-,TGTGCCAGCAGCTTAGGAGTCGGGGGTTTGTACGAGCAGTACTTC,CASSLGVGGLYEQYF
TRBJ2-4,few,TRBV6-2/TRBV6-3,-,TGTGCCAGCAGCCTGACGAACATTCAGTACTTC,CASSLTNIQYF